Below are 3 T cell receptor beta chains sequenced from a single sample in a study of Graves' ophthalmopathy and Graves' hyperthyroidism. The TCR beta CDR3 regions underwent amplification from RNA transcripts. HTBI-primed first-round RT-PCR preceded second-round multiplex PCR. MiXCR was run by TCRdb on the multiplex PCR reads, yielding one entry per CDR3 protein. The data contain hundreds of thousands of distinct CDR3 sequences, over 40% of them singletons. Input material: peripheral blood. Source of these receptors: an adult man with Graves' ophthalmopathy.

This clonotype was found many times. This chain connects TRBV9 to TRBJ2-5; D gene uncertain. CDR3 length: 15 amino acids. Germline V gene lookup returns CDR1 SGDLS and CDR2 YYNGEE. V dropped 0 bases and J dropped 1 base, with 10 bases sitting between them. In nucleotides, the CDR3 is TGTGCCAGCAGCGTAGGTCGAGAGACCCAAGAGACCCAGTACTTC. Its protein product is CASSVGRETQETQYF.

The chain combines TRBV6-2 or TRBV6-3 with TRBJ2-7; TRBD2 might be the D (5 bases). This CDR3 is built from 14 residues. V lost 5 bases and J lost 5, with 16 bases in between. Germline V gives CDR1 MNHEY, CDR2 SVGEGT. CDR3 in DNA: TGTGCCAGCAGTGGGGAGTATTCTCTTGACGAGCAGTACTTC. Protein product: CASSGEYSLDEQYF.

The V call is TRBV29-1, the J call TRBJ2-5; D is tentatively TRBD1 or TRBD2 (5 bases each). Trimming shortened V by 7 bases and J by 5 bases, and 14 bases separated the two germline ends. The CDR3 runs to 12 residues. Germline CDR1 is SQVTM and CDR2 is ANQGSEA. The CDR3 bases are TGCAGCGGGGGGTCCAACGGGGAGACCCAGTACTTC. Protein: CSGGSNGETQYF.